This TCR beta chain was recovered during a study of shared T cell receptors in the human thymus. Germline V gene lookup returns CDR1 MRHNA and CDR2 SNTAGT. This CDR3 is built from 16 residues. Germline trimming cut 6 bases from V and 6 bases from J; bases unmatched to any gene: 10. The table came from immunoSEQ multiplex PCR; TCRdb's copy has only in-frame clones and leaves some out. Of hundreds of thousands of clones in the sample, approximately 80% were seen once. These same data were also listed under a study on human thymus T cells. From that second work: Resections obtained during corrective heart surgery supplied the thymus tissue. There appeared to be biased usage of V and J genes in thymic and blood repertoires.

The sequence came from a boy in the first two years of life with a congenital heart defect. Specimen: thymocytes. The rearrangement links TRBV6-4 to TRBJ2-1, with 11 bases lining up with TRBD2. The CDR3 nucleotides read TGTGCCAGCAGAATAGCGGGAGGGCCGACCGGCAATGAGCAGTTCTTC. It yields the protein CASRIAGGPTGNEQFF.